Listed here are 30 T cell receptor beta chains from one sample, sequenced in a study of blood T cell repertoires in COVID-19. Measured with immunoSEQ multiplex PCR; TCRdb has only the in-frame clones, and not every one. The sample consists of over 150,000 clones, about 86% of them appearing once. Material for sequencing was peripheral blood. The source is a woman in her sixties with acute or convalescent COVID-19.

The chain has TRBV21-1 and TRBJ2-7; the tabulated D call, TRBD2, remains unverified against the DNA. TRBV21-1 is shown as a pseudogene. This CDR3 has 16 amino acids. In DNA form, the CDR3 reads TGTGCCAGCAGCACCACCGGGGGATGTAGCGTCTACGAGCAGTACGTC. Translated: CASSTTGGCSVYEQYV.

The chain links TRBV7-9 to TRBJ1-4; TRBD1 is a possible D gene (5 bases). Germline lookup yields CDR1 SEHNR and CDR2 FQNEAQ (reference sequence). CDR3 size: 15 residues. Trimming shortened V by 5 bases and J by 4 bases, and 14 bases separated the two germline ends. The CDR3, as DNA: TGTGCCAGCAGCCCGGTGGGGGGGGATAATGAAAAACTGTTTTTT. Translated, it gives CASSPVGGDNEKLFF.

The gene calls are TRBV18 and TRBJ2-7, with D perhaps matching TRBD2 (6 bases). Germline CDR1 KGHSH, CDR2 LQKENI. The CDR3 is 14 amino acids. Trimming shortened V by 4 bases and J by 1 base, and 11 bases separated the two germline ends. The CDR3 sequence is CASSLGTSSYEQYF. The CDR3 bases are TGTGCCAGCTCACTCGGGACTTCATCCTACGAGCAGTACTTC. The variable domain in full, completed from reference TRBV18 and TRBJ2-7, reads NAGVMQNPRHLVRRRGQEARLRCSPMKGHSHVYWYRQLPEEGLKFMVYLQKENIIDESGMPKERFSAEFPKEGPSILRIQQVVRGDSAAYFCASSLGTSSYEQYFGPGTRLTVT.

This sequence joins TRBV19 and TRBJ1-1; 7 positions agree with TRBD1. CDR1 is LNHDA, CDR2 SQIVND, per germline (reference sequence). The V gene end was trimmed by 8 bases and the J gene end by 0 bases; junction bases not matched to a gene: 12. The CDR3 is 16 residues long. CDR3 sequence: CASRKGDRTLNTEAFF. CDR3 DNA sequence: TGTGCCAGTCGAAAGGGGGACAGAACCTTGAACACTGAAGCTTTCTTT. Together with reference TRBV19 and TRBJ1-1, the CDR3 gives the full variable domain: DGGITQSPKYLFRKEGQNVTLSCEQNLNHDAMYWYRQDPGQGLRLIYYSQIVNDFQKGDIAEGYSVSREKKESFPLTVTSAQKNPTAFYLCASRKGDRTLNTEAFFGQGTRLTVV.

The table lists this clone with a count of one. J is TRBJ1-1 and V is TRBV28, with D hard to call. This CDR3 spans 12 amino acids. Trimming took off 5 bases at V and 4 bases at J, with 8 bases between the two ends. Germline loops: CDR1 MDHEN, CDR2 SYDVKM. The CDR3 spells CASSPLSTEAFF. As DNA, the CDR3 is TGTGCCAGCAGTCCCTTGAGCACTGAAGCTTTCTTT.

The CDR3 reads CASSDPGQPYGYTF. The DNA for the CDR3 is TGCGCCAGCAGCGATCCGGGACAGCCCTATGGCTACACCTTC. The chain is built from TRBV5-1 and TRBJ1-2; the match to TRBD1 covers 7 bases. Unmatched junction bases numbered 7, after V lost 4 bases and J lost 4 bases. Germline CDR1 is SGHRS and CDR2 is YFSETQ. This CDR3 is built from 14 residues.

The rearrangement uses TRBV7-2 and TRBJ1-4, with D unclear. The V gene's germline CDR1 is SGHTA and CDR2 FQGNSA. V was shortened by 4 bases and J by 5 bases, with 11 bases between the two germline ends. CDR3 size: 14 residues. The CDR3 region has the DNA TGTGCCAGCAGCTCGGGAAGGTGGAATGAAAAACTGTTTTTT. Translation gives CASSSGRWNEKLFF.

This clone appeared a single time. The chain employs TRBV11-2 and TRBJ1-2; D is perhaps TRBD1 (6 bases). V was trimmed by 5 bases and J by 2 bases, leaving 15 bases between them. CDR1 is SGHAT and CDR2 is FQNNGV in the germline V gene. The CDR3 contains 15 residues. CDR3 residues: CASSVRGGGNYGYTF. In DNA form, the CDR3 reads TGTGCCAGCAGCGTCAGGGGAGGGGGAAACTATGGCTACACCTTC.

This rearrangement joins TRBV11-3 to TRBJ2-3; D not resolved. With 4 bases removed from V and 0 bases from J, the gap between germline ends came to 2 bases. Germline V gene sequence: CDR1 SGHNT, CDR2 YENEEA. This CDR3 is built from 12 residues. The CDR3 nucleotides are TGTGCCAGCAGCTCAAGCACAGATACGCAGTATTTT. Protein sequence: CASSSSTDTQYF.

V is TRBV9 and J is TRBJ1-2; D is possibly TRBD1 (5 bases). Trimming removed 6 bases from V and 1 base from J, with 16 bases in between. CDR3 length: 15 amino acids. Per germline, CDR1 SGDLS and CDR2 YYNGEE. Written as DNA, the CDR3 is TGTGCCAGCACCCCGGGGGAAATCGTTAACTATGGCTACACCTTC. Protein: CASTPGEIVNYGYTF. Full variable domain (outside the CDR3, taken from reference TRBV9 and TRBJ1-2): DSGVTQTPKHLITATGQRVTLRCSPRSGDLSVYWYQQSLDQGLQFLIQYYNGEERAKGNILERFSAQQFPDLHSELNLSSLELGDSALYFCASTPGEIVNYGYTFGSGTRLTVV.

The V and J genes are TRBV5-6 and TRBJ2-5, with no clear D. The V gene lost 0 bases and the J gene lost 4 bases, with 4 bases spanning the gap. This CDR3 spans 12 amino acids. Germline V gene data show CDR1 as SGHDT and CDR2 as YYEEEE. CDR3 bases: TGTGCCAGCAGCTTGGCGGGAGAGACCCAGTACTTC. This translates into CASSLAGETQYF.

There are a few counts of this clone. V gene TRBV19 combines with J gene TRBJ1-6, with 9 bases matching TRBD1. The CDR3 is 16 amino acids. Germline values: CDR1 LNHDA, CDR2 SQIVND (reference sequence). The trim removed 4 bases at V and 8 bases at J, leaving 9 bases unmatched. Here the CDR3 DNA reads TGTGCCAGTAGTAGGGGCGGACAGGGGTGGGATTCACCCCTCCACTTT. It encodes CASSRGGQGWDSPLHF.

This chain uses TRBV5-1 with TRBJ2-3; the D gene is possibly TRBD2 (7 bases). Germline V gene sequence: CDR1 SGHRS, CDR2 YFSETQ. The CDR3 spans 15 residues. Trimming took 0 bases from V and 6 from J, leaving 14 bases between them. The CDR3 loop reads CASSLDRGGADTQYF. CDR3 nucleotides: TGCGCCAGCAGCTTGGATAGGGGGGGGGCGGATACGCAGTATTTT. The variable domain in full, with the rest retrieved from reference TRBV5-1 and TRBJ2-3, is KAGVTQTPRYLIKTRGQQVTLSCSPISGHRSVSWYQQTPGQGLQFLFEYFSETQRNKGNFPGRFSGRQFSNSRSEMNVSTLELGDSALYLCASSLDRGGADTQYFGPGTRLTVL.

This chain joins TRBV21-1 and TRBJ1-4. TRBV21-1 is labeled a pseudogene. The CDR3 consists of 14 residues. DNA of the CDR3: TGTGCCAGCAGCAAAGTAAGGGAGGGCGAAAAACTGTTTTTT. This sequence encodes CASSKVREGEKLFF.

The chain has TRBV21-1 and TRBJ1-1; TRBD1 reflects the table's D call only, with no check against the DNA. TRBV21-1 is a pseudogene. There are 15 residues in the CDR3. The CDR3 bases are TGTGCCAGCAGCAAATCTCCAGGCATGAACACTGAAGCTTTCTTT. This gives the protein CASSKSPGMNTEAFF.

The J gene is TRBJ1-1, the V gene TRBV7-2; D uncertain. V was trimmed by 3 bases and J by 1 base, leaving 6 bases between them. Germline lookup yields CDR1 SGHTA and CDR2 FQGNSA. This CDR3 is 13 amino acids long. The CDR3: CASSLTPNTEAFF. In DNA form, the CDR3 reads TGTGCCAGCAGCTTGACACCGAACACTGAAGCTTTCTTT.

This chain links TRBV5-5 with TRBJ2-5; 13 bases map to TRBD2. CDR1 is SGHKS and CDR2 is YYEKEE in the germline V gene (reference sequence). The V and J ends lost 0 bases and 2 bases, in that order; junction bases with no gene match: 1. This CDR3 is 16 amino acids long. The CDR3 DNA reads TGTGCCAGCAGCTTGGGACTAGCGGGGGGTCAAGAGACCCAGTACTTC. Translating gives CASSLGLAGGQETQYF.

The chain carries TRBV5-1 and TRBJ2-2; 14 nucleotides line up with TRBD2. This CDR3 is 15 amino acids long. Trimming took 4 bases from V and 6 from J; bases not matched to a gene: 2. Germline V gene sequence: CDR1 SGHRS, CDR2 YFSETQ. CDR3 sequence: CASSQGLAGAGELFF. CDR3 bases: TGCGCCAGCAGCCAGGGACTAGCGGGGGCCGGGGAGCTGTTTTTT.

This clone has just one count. V and J are TRBV2 and TRBJ1-6; the D is unclear. Germline loops: CDR1 SNHLY, CDR2 FYNNEI. Trimming cost V 6 bases and J 5 bases, with 14 bases left between them. The CDR3 length is 15 residues. DNA of the CDR3: TGTGCCAGCAGAGGCCGCCGGGATAATAATTCACCCCTCCACTTT. Translated: CASRGRRDNNSPLHF. Filled out from reference TRBV2 and TRBJ1-6, the complete variable domain reads EPEVTQTPSHQVTQMGQEVILRCVPISNHLYFYWYRQILGQKVEFLVSFYNNEISEKSEIFDDQFSVERPDGSNFTLKIRSTKLEDSAMYFCASRGRRDNNSPLHFGNGTRLTVT.

Here the CDR3 reads CASSPYGTGGNSPLHF. CDR3 nucleotides: TGTGCCAGCAGCCCATATGGGACAGGGGGTAATTCACCCCTCCACTTT. The chain uses TRBV4-2 and TRBJ1-6, with 11 bases that match TRBD1. The length of the CDR3 is 16 residues. Losses at the gene ends were 4 bases for V and 6 bases for J; bases not matched to a gene: 5. Germline-derived CDR1 and CDR2 are LGHNA and YNFKEQ.

This clone occurred a few times. This chain connects TRBV7-9 to TRBJ2-5, with D tentatively TRBD1 (6 bases). V lost 11 bases to trimming and J lost 5 bases, with 15 bases between them. CDR3 size: 12 residues. Germline-derived CDR1 and CDR2 are SEHNR and FQNEAQ (reference sequence). The CDR3 nucleotides read TGTGCCGGGGACACAGGGTGGGAGACCCAGTACTTC. It translates to CAGDTGWETQYF.

V is TRBV18 and J is TRBJ2-3; no firm D call. CDR1 KGHSH and CDR2 LQKENI come from the germline V gene. Trimming shortened V by 3 bases and J by 0 bases, and 10 bases separated the two germline ends. The CDR3 spans 15 residues. Here the CDR3 DNA reads TGTGCCAGCTCACCCCAGTCCGGGAGCACAGATACGCAGTATTTT. It is translated as CASSPQSGSTDTQYF.

The chain combines TRBV11-2 with TRBJ2-3; 9 bases map to TRBD2. Germline V gene sequence: CDR1 SGHAT, CDR2 FQNNGV. The CDR3 is 16 residues long. V lost 5 bases, J lost 2 bases, and 8 bases stayed unmatched. Here the CDR3 DNA reads TGTGCCAGCAGCCCTAGCCTAGCGGGGTTCACAGATACGCAGTATTTT. It yields the protein CASSPSLAGFTDTQYF.

The chain recombines TRBV15 with TRBJ2-7, with TRBD2 matching over 13 bases. With 5 bases clipped from V and 0 bases from J, the junction kept 4 bases outside the gene matches. This CDR3 region has 16 residues. Germline assignment: CDR1 LNHNV and CDR2 YYDKDF (reference sequence). In DNA, the CDR3 is TGTGCCACCAGCGGCGGACTAGCGGGGGCCTCCTACGAGCAGTACTTC. It yields the protein CATSGGLAGASYEQYF.

This chain uses TRBV5-1 with TRBJ2-6; possible D gene TRBD1, 6 bases. CDR3 size: 16 residues. Germline V lookup: CDR1 SGHRS, CDR2 YFSETQ. V lost 2 bases and J lost 1, with 10 bases in between. The CDR3 protein is CASSFATGSGANVLTF. The CDR3 nucleotides are TGCGCCAGCAGCTTTGCCACAGGGTCTGGGGCCAACGTCCTGACTTTC.

This clone occurred a few times. The chain has TRBV10-1 and TRBJ1-2, with TRBD1 identical over 7 bases. This CDR3 comprises 13 residues. Germline V gives CDR1 WNHNN, CDR2 SYGVQD (reference sequence). The V segment lost 4 bases and the J segment 8 bases; nucleotides outside the gene matches: 7. The CDR3 DNA is TGCGCCAGCAGTGCTCAGACAGGGTCCGGCTACACCTTC. This translates into CASSAQTGSGYTF.

The J gene is TRBJ1-4, the V gene TRBV4-2; TRBD1 agrees at 7 bases. This CDR3 has 16 amino acids. The V and J ends lost 4 bases and 8 bases, in that order; junction bases with no gene match: 13. Looked up from germline, CDR1 is LGHNA and CDR2 is YNFKEQ. The CDR3 DNA reads TGTGCCAGCAGCCCGCCGACAGGGAAAGATGGGGAAAAACTGTTTTTT. Its translation: CASSPPTGKDGEKLFF.

V is TRBV6-2 or TRBV6-3 and J is TRBJ1-5; no clear D gene. From germline, CDR1 is MNHEY and CDR2 SVGEGT. The V end was cut by 3 bases, the J end by 1 base, with 10 bases between. CDR3 size: 15 residues. This chain's CDR3 is CASSYSGWSNQPQHF. CDR3 sequence (DNA): TGTGCCAGCAGTTATAGCGGTTGGAGCAATCAGCCCCAGCATTTT.

This clone occurred once. This chain joins TRBV3-1 (or the pseudogene TRBV3-2) and TRBJ2-4, with no clear D. Trimming removed 3 bases at V and 9 bases at J, with 12 bases between. CDR3 length: 13 residues. CDR1 is LGHDT, CDR2 YNNKEL, per germline (reference sequence). Here the CDR3 DNA reads TGTGCCAGCAGCCATGGTGGTTTGAGCATTCAGTACTTC. This translates into CASSHGGLSIQYF.

CDR3 in amino acids: CAISEHNQPQHF. The CDR3, as DNA: TGTGCCATCAGTGAACACAATCAGCCCCAGCATTTT. This chain links TRBV10-3 with TRBJ1-5; no reliable D call. This CDR3 contains 12 residues. V dropped 3 bases and J dropped 3 bases, with 3 bases sitting between them. CDR1 and CDR2 (germline): ENHRY, SYGVKD.